Listed below are T cell receptor beta chains from one sample, sequenced in a study of beta chain features in type 1 diabetes. Sequencing used immunoSEQ multiplex PCR; TCRdb keeps in-frame clones, though not all of them. The repertoire includes around 160,000 clones, approximately 62% of them detected once, and roughly 0.089% sits in the top ten. The sequencing sample was made of naive CD4+ T cells from blood. Receptors were obtained from a man under 40 with type 1 diabetes. Both conserved end residues are trimmed from each CDR3. Clone size appears in some rows only: once, few, many, or a class for an expanded clone.

v_gene	j_gene	abundance	CDR3aa
TRBV7-2	TRBJ2-7	NA	ASSTGTGPYEQY
TRBV29-1	TRBJ1-2	few	SVAVRVLESYT
TRBV29-1	TRBJ2-1	NA	SVEKAGGEDIQF
TRBV4-1	TRBJ2-5	few	ASSQDLVQETQY
TRBV28	TRBJ1-5	NA	ASSSTGNQPQH
TRBV29-1	TRBJ1-1	once	SVEEQENTEAF
TRBV29-1	TRBJ2-7	NA	SVSAPFGAGGEQY
TRBV4-3	TRBJ1-1	NA	ASSQEGSGGDTEAF
TRBV7-2	TRBJ2-7	NA	ASSLGGRPYEQY
TRBV30	TRBJ2-5	NA	AWMAGRQETQY
TRBV29-1	TRBJ1-3	NA	SVGGTSGGNTIY
TRBV7-6	TRBJ2-3	few	ASSLALTDTQY
TRBV25-1	TRBJ1-2	NA	ASSEWADGYT
TRBV6-5	TRBJ1-1	few	ASSYGRQEGNTEAF
TRBV18	TRBJ2-3	NA	ASSPGSSTDTQY
TRBV4-3	TRBJ2-3	few	ASSQDNERDTQY
TRBV7-9	TRBJ1-2	NA	ASSLGLNYGYT
TRBV29-1	TRBJ2-1	NA	SVGRVGDEQF
TRBV15	TRBJ1-6	NA	ATSRVRRGGDNSPLH
TRBV30	TRBJ2-1	once	ASSQVGPYNEQF
TRBV27	TRBJ1-1	NA	ASTNGNTEAF
TRBV12-5	TRBJ2-7	NA	ASGLGSYEQY
TRBV27	TRBJ2-1	NA	ASSFRLASYNEQF
TRBV23-1	TRBJ2-2	once	ASSQSALFSTGELF
TRBV5-1	TRBJ2-3	NA	ASSPSTSRDTQY